This TCR beta chain appears in the sequencing data of a study of blood T cells in healthy people across ages. The germline V gene encodes CDR1 SGHRS and CDR2 YFSETQ. The CDR3 consists of 15 residues. Between the trimmed V and J ends, which lost 5 bases and 1 base, there was a span of 15 bases. PCR was performed a second time for roughly 6 to 12 cycles using a sample-barcoded 5' primer and a J-beta primer mix. TCRdb fed the 5' RACE reads into MiXCR, producing one record per CDR3 protein. The sample yields about 1.5 million distinct CDR3 sequences, approximately 39% seen once. Study-level results: With age, beta diversity per million T cells declined roughly linearly, significantly by about 37. Observed TCR beta diversity showed a strong correlation with the percentage of naive T cells as measured by flow cytometry.

About this clonotype itself: As yet, its antigen is unknown.

The sequence came from a woman younger than 35 in good health. The sequenced material came from blood. This sequence joins TRBV5-1 and TRBJ1-1; no firm D call. CDR3 nucleotides: TGCGCCAGCAGTGGGATGGACTGGCCGAACACTGAAGCTTTCTTT. It translates to CASSGMDWPNTEAFF.